The sequence of this TCR beta chain was determined in a study of blood T cells in healthy people across ages. Study results and limitations: Per million T cells, TCR beta diversity dropped roughly linearly as age increased. Higher diversity and more naive CD4+ cells were features of long-lived donors, compared to aged donors. Diversity estimates drawn from one million T cells were deemed underestimates.

Together with a sample-barcoded 5' primer, a J-beta primer mix was included in a second PCR lasting roughly 6 to 12 cycles. Each cDNA molecule received a tag from a template-switch adaptor that had 12 random nucleotides. TCRdb fed the 5' RACE reads into MiXCR, producing one record per CDR3 protein. This table has roughly 730,000 distinct CDR3 sequences, 56% appearing once. To note about this clonotype: The antigen remains undetermined.

The TCR originated in a man aged 40-50 years in good health. The sample taken for sequencing was blood.

CDR3 bases: TGTGCCAGCTCACCACCCGAAGGGTTGGAGACCCAGTACTTC. Its protein is CASSPPEGLETQYF. This chain links TRBV18 with TRBJ2-5, with D unresolved. The V gene's germline CDR1 is KGHSH and CDR2 LQKENI. The CDR3 covers 14 residues. The V gene lost 0 bases and the J gene lost 5 bases, with 10 bases spanning the gap.